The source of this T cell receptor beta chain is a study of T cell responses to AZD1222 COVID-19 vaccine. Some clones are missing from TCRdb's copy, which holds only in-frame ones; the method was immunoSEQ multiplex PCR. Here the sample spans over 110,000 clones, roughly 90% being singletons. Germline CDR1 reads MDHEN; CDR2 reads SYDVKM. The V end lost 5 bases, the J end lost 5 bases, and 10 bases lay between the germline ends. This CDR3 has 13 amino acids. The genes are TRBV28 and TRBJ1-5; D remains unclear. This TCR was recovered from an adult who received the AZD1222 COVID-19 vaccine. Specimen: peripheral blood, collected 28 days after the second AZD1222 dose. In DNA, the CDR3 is TGTGCCAGCAGTCCAGACCTATATCAGCCCCAGCATTTT. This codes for CASSPDLYQPQHF.